Each of the 18 T cell receptor beta chains below was sequenced from the same sample in a study of OX40 agonist ivuxolimab in advanced cancers. Using immunoSEQ multiplex PCR, the repertoire was profiled, and TCRdb retains in-frame clones only, with some absent. The sample lists some 60,000 clones; around 84% were seen once. The sample consisted of CD4+ or CD8+ T cells sorted from blood, taken in a trial of the OX40 agonist ivuxolimab. These receptors were collected from an adult with an advanced solid tumor such as melanoma, head and neck, liver or kidney cancer.

The chain carries TRBV7-2 and TRBJ2-3; D call uncertain. The CDR3 has 13 amino acids. V shed 6 bases and J shed 5 bases, with 12 bases lying between them. Germline CDR1 SGHTA, CDR2 FQGNSA. The CDR3: CASRLRGRDTQYF. In DNA form, the CDR3 reads TGTGCCAGCAGGCTCCGAGGTAGAGATACGCAGTATTTT.

This clone appeared once. This rearrangement joins TRBV6-5 to TRBJ1-2; D possibly corresponds to TRBD1 (5 bases). V gave up 2 bases and J gave up 8 bases, with 21 bases separating them. The CDR3 is 16 residues long. Germline assignment: CDR1 MNHEY and CDR2 SVGAGI. The chain's CDR3 is CASSYAGTANYKGYTF. The CDR3 DNA reads as TGTGCCAGCAGTTACGCCGGGACCGCGAACTATAAAGGCTACACCTTC.

The chain uses TRBV28 and TRBJ1-2; D uncertain. The CDR3 consists of 13 residues. The germline V and J ends were trimmed by 11 bases and 8 bases, with 21 bases remaining between them. Germline lookup yields CDR1 MDHEN and CDR2 SYDVKM. The CDR3 DNA reads as TGTGCCGGGAGGGAGGGAAGGAGTTGGGGCTACACCTTC. It encodes CAGREGRSWGYTF.

This clone appeared once. J is TRBJ1-1 and V is TRBV7-9; a weak D match, TRBD1 (5 bases). The CDR3 sequence is 14 residues long. Trimming pared 0 bases from V and 5 bases from J, leaving 10 bases between. Germline V gene lookup returns CDR1 SEHNR and CDR2 FQNEAQ (reference sequence). CDR3 region: CASSLAREGTEAFF. The CDR3 DNA follows: TGTGCCAGCAGCTTAGCCAGGGAGGGGACTGAAGCTTTCTTT.

J is TRBJ2-5 and V is TRBV27; no firm D call. Trimming shortened V by 4 bases and J by 5 bases, and 11 bases separated the two germline ends. Germline CDR1 MNHEY, CDR2 SMNVEV (reference sequence). This CDR3 region has 13 residues. Here the CDR3 DNA reads TGTGCCAGCAGTTACAAATTGTGGGAGACCCAGTACTTC. Protein: CASSYKLWETQYF.

The CDR3 coding sequence is TGCGCCAGCAGCCAGTGGGGATTGGACAGGGTATCCTATGGCTACACCTTC. Its translation is CASSQWGLDRVSYGYTF. The chain carries TRBV4-1 and TRBJ1-2, with 8 nucleotides matching TRBD1. V trimming: 3 bases; J trimming: 4 bases; junction bases outside the gene matches: 13. The CDR3 runs to 17 residues. CDR1 is MGHRA, CDR2 YSYEKL, per germline.

The chain employs TRBV7-9 and TRBJ2-3; D is perhaps TRBD2 (6 bases). Per the germline V gene, CDR1 is SEHNR and CDR2 is FQNEAQ (reference sequence). The CDR3 consists of 14 residues. V dropped 1 base and J dropped 5 bases, with 10 bases sitting between them. The CDR3 sequence is CASSLGGDGDTQYF. CDR3 coding DNA: TGTGCCAGCAGCTTAGGGGGGGATGGAGATACGCAGTATTTT.

The chain links TRBV28 to TRBJ1-3, with unresolved D. The germline gives CDR1 MDHEN, CDR2 SYDVKM. The V and J ends lost 5 bases and 1 base respectively, with 15 bases between them. CDR3 size: 16 residues. The CDR3 reads CASSGGLRGSGNTIYF. The CDR3 coding sequence is TGTGCCAGCAGTGGCGGACTCCGGGGATCTGGAAACACCATATATTTT. Full variable domain (remainder filled in from reference TRBV28 and TRBJ1-3): DVKVTQSSRYLVKRTGEKVFLECVQDMDHENMFWYRQDPGLGLRLIYFSYDVKMKEKGDIPEGYSVSREKKERFSLILESASTNQTSMYLCASSGGLRGSGNTIYFGEGSWLTVV.

The chain links TRBV28 to TRBJ1-1, with 7 bases identical to TRBD1. With V trimmed by 3 bases and J by 7 bases, 5 bases remained unmatched. The CDR3 has 13 residues. Germline loops: CDR1 MDHEN, CDR2 SYDVKM. The CDR3 coding sequence is TGTGCCAGCAGTTTGAGGGGGCCCTATGAAGCTTTCTTT. Encoded protein: CASSLRGPYEAFF.

The genes are TRBV19 and TRBJ2-5, with a weak D call TRBD2 (5 bases). V lost 7 bases, J lost 7 bases, and 19 bases lay in between. The length of the CDR3 is 14 residues. Germline CDR1 is LNHDA and CDR2 is SQIVND (reference sequence). The CDR3 spells CASKVRWQEGTQYF. Here the CDR3 DNA reads TGTGCCAGTAAGGTCCGGTGGCAAGAGGGGACCCAGTACTTC.

This clone was seen more than once but under ten times. The chain carries TRBV5-8 and TRBJ1-1; D gene uncertain. The CDR3 contains 16 residues. V dropped 2 bases and J dropped 1 base, with 15 bases sitting between them. Germline loops: CDR1 SGHTS, CDR2 YDEGEE. CDR3 DNA sequence: TGTGCCAGCAGCTTAGGTGGTAACGGGTGGAACACTGAAGCTTTCTTT. Protein: CASSLGGNGWNTEAFF.

This rearrangement joins TRBV5-1 to TRBJ2-1; TRBD1 matches at 9 bases. The germline gives CDR1 SGHRS, CDR2 YFSETQ. J was trimmed by 5 bases and V by 4 bases; bases with no gene match: 7. CDR3 length: 15 residues. This CDR3 is CASSPGDRANNEQFF. CDR3 coding DNA: TGCGCCAGCAGCCCGGGGGACAGGGCGAACAATGAGCAGTTCTTC. The whole variable domain, remainder taken from reference TRBV5-1 and TRBJ2-1, is KAGVTQTPRYLIKTRGQQVTLSCSPISGHRSVSWYQQTPGQGLQFLFEYFSETQRNKGNFPGRFSGRQFSNSRSEMNVSTLELGDSALYLCASSPGDRANNEQFFGPGTRLTVL.

The J gene is TRBJ1-2, the V gene TRBV18, with D perhaps matching TRBD1 (5 bases). The CDR3 is 13 residues long. V was shortened by 2 bases and J by 2 bases, with 6 bases between the two germline ends. The V gene's germline CDR1 is KGHSH and CDR2 LQKENI. The chain's CDR3 is CASSPTGNYGYTF. The CDR3 nucleotides are TGTGCCAGCTCACCAACAGGAAACTATGGCTACACCTTC.

V and J are TRBV30 and TRBJ1-6; D is unclear. V was clipped by 2 bases and J by 9 bases, with 20 bases between them. The CDR3 sequence is 16 residues long. Looked up from germline, CDR1 is GTSNPN and CDR2 is SVGIG (reference sequence). The CDR3 sequence: CAWSLELGRGTSPLHF. The CDR3, as DNA: TGTGCCTGGAGTCTAGAGTTAGGACGAGGAACTTCACCCCTCCACTTT.

This chain connects TRBV7-6 to TRBJ1-5, with D possibly matching TRBD1 (6 bases). The V gene lost 5 bases and the J gene lost 2 bases, with 10 bases spanning the gap. This CDR3 has 14 residues. Germline V gives CDR1 SGHVS, CDR2 FNYEAQ. The CDR3: CASSARQGNQPQHF. CDR3 bases: TGTGCCAGCAGCGCCAGACAGGGCAATCAGCCCCAGCATTTT. Together with reference TRBV7-6 and TRBJ1-5, the CDR3 gives the full variable domain: GAGVSQSPRYKVTKRGQDVALRCDPISGHVSLYWYRQALGQGPEFLTYFNYEAQQDKSGLPNDRFSAERPEGSISTLTIQRTEQRDSAMYRCASSARQGNQPQHFGDGTRLSIL.

The sample holds a few counts of this clone. The sample carries other DNA sequences with the same CDR3. The chain has TRBV7-2 and TRBJ2-1; 8 nucleotides match TRBD2. V lost 1 base to trimming and J lost 8 bases; unmatched junction nucleotides: 4. The length of the CDR3 is 14 residues. Germline CDR1 is SGHTA and CDR2 is FQGNSA. The CDR3 region is CASSLGLAFDEQFF. The CDR3 DNA reads as TGTGCCAGCAGCTTAGGACTAGCGTTCGATGAGCAGTTCTTC.

The V gene is TRBV5-6, the J gene TRBJ1-6; D is ambiguous. The length of the CDR3 is 15 residues. The germline V gene encodes CDR1 SGHDT and CDR2 YYEEEE. V shed 4 bases and J shed 4 bases, with 12 bases lying between them. CDR3 region: CASSPDLRYNSPLHF. Written as DNA, the CDR3 is TGTGCCAGCAGCCCGGACCTGCGATATAATTCACCCCTCCACTTT.

The J gene is TRBJ1-1, the V gene TRBV2, with D possibly being TRBD1 (5 bases). Deletions cut 8 bases from V and 5 bases from J, with 15 bases between. The V gene's germline CDR1 is SNHLY and CDR2 FYNNEI. This CDR3 is 13 amino acids long. The CDR3 reads CASFRGMRTEAFF. In DNA form, the CDR3 reads TGTGCCAGCTTTCGGGGCATGAGGACTGAAGCTTTCTTT.